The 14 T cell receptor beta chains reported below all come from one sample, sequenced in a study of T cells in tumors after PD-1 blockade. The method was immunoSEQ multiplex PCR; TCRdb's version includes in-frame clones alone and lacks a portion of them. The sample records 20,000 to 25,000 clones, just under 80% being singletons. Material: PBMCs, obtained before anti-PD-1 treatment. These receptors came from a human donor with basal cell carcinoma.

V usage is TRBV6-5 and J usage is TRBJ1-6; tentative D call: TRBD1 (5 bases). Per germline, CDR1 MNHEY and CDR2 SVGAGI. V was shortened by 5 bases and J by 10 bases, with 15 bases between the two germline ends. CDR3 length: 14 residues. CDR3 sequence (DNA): TGTGCCAGCAGTAACGGGCAGGGCTGGTCACCCCTCCACTTT. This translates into CASSNGQGWSPLHF.

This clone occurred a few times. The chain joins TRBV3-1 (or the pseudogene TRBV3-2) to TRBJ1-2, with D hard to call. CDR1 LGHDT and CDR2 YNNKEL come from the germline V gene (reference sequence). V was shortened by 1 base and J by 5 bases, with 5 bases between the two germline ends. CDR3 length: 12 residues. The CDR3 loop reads CASSQGRYGYTF. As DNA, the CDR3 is TGTGCCAGCAGCCAAGGCAGATATGGCTACACCTTC.

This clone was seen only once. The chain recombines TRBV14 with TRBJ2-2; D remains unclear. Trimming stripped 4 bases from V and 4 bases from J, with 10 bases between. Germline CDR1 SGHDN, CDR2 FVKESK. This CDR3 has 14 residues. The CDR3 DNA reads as TGTGCCAGCAGCCCTACCATGGGCACCGGGGAGCTGTTTTTT. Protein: CASSPTMGTGELFF.

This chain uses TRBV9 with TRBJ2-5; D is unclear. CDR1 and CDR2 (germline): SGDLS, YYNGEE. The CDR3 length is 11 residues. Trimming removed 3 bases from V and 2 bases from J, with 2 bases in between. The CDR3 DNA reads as TGTGCCAGCAGCGGGCAAGAGACCCAGTACTTC. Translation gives CASSGQETQYF.

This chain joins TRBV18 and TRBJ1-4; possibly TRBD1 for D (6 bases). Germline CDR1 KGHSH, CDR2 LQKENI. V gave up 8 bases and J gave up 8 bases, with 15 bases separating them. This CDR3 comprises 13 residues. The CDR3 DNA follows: TGTGCCAGCACCTGGGACATAGGGGAAAAACTGTTTTTT. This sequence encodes CASTWDIGEKLFF.

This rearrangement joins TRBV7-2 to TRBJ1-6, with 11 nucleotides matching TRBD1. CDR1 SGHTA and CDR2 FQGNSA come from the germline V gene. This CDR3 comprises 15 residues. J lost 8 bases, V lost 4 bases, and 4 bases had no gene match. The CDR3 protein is CASSSRTGGYSPLHF. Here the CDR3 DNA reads TGTGCCAGCAGCTCGAGGACAGGGGGCTATTCACCCCTCCACTTT.

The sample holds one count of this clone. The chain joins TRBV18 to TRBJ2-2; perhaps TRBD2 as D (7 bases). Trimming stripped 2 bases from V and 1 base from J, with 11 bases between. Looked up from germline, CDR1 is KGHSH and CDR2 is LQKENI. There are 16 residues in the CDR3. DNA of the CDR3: TGTGCCAGCTCACCAAGGGGGGGCAGGAACACCGGGGAGCTGTTTTTT. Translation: CASSPRGGRNTGELFF.

CDR3 loop: CACLAGYNEQFF. The DNA of the CDR3 is TGTGCCTGCCTAGCGGGGTACAATGAGCAGTTCTTC. This sequence joins TRBV30 and TRBJ2-1; TRBD2 matches at 9 bases. After removal of 6 bases from V and 4 bases from J, the junction contained 1 base not matched to a gene. Germline values: CDR1 GTSNPN, CDR2 SVGIG (reference sequence). This CDR3 is 12 amino acids long.

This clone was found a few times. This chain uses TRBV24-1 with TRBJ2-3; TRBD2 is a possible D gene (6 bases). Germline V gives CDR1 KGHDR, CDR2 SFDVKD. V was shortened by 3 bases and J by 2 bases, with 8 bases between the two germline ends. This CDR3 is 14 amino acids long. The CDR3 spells CATSDGGTTDTQYF. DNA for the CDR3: TGTGCCACCAGTGATGGCGGGACCACAGATACGCAGTATTTT.

CDR3 sequence reads: CASSDGPSIYGYTF. CDR3 nucleotide sequence: TGTGCCAGTAGTGATGGGCCCAGTATCTATGGCTACACCTTC. The chain couples TRBV19 to TRBJ1-2; no clear D. V lost 5 bases and J lost 4, with 14 bases in between. Germline V gene data show CDR1 as LNHDA and CDR2 as SQIVND (reference sequence). The CDR3 has 14 residues.

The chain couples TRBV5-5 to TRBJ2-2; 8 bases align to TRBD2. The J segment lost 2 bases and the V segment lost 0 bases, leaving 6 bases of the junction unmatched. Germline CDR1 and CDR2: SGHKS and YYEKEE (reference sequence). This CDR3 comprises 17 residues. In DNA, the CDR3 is TGTGCCAGCAGCTTGGCCTTAACTAGCGGAAACACCGGGGAGCTGTTTTTT. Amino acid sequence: CASSLALTSGNTGELFF.

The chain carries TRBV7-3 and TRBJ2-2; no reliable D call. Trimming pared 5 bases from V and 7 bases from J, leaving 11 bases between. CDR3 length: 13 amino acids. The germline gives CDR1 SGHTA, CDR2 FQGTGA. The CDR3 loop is CASSPPGRGELFF. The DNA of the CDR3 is TGTGCCAGCAGCCCGCCCGGTCGCGGGGAGCTGTTTTTT.

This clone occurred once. The CDR3 protein is CASSGRQGGYNEQFF. The CDR3 DNA follows: TGTGCCAGCAGCGGCAGACAGGGTGGCTACAATGAGCAGTTCTTC. The chain recombines TRBV9 with TRBJ2-1; 7 bases agree with TRBD1. Germline loops: CDR1 SGDLS, CDR2 YYNGEE. CDR3 length: 15 amino acids. The J segment lost 3 bases and the V segment lost 3 bases, leaving 6 bases of the junction unmatched.

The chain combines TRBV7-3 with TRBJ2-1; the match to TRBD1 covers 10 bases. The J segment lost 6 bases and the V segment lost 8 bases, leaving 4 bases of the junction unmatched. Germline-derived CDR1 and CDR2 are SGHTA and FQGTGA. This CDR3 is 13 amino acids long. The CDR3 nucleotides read TGTGCCAGCGCCCGGGACAGGGGCAATGAGCAGTTCTTC. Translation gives CASARDRGNEQFF.